This T cell receptor (beta chain) was identified in a study of tumor-infiltrating lymphocytes in primary liver carcinoma. Across the study: Subjects consisted of male and female patients aged 30 to 69 years. Stage T1-T3 N0M0 and a size of roughly 4.2 to 10 cm characterized the tumors. Study-level findings and limits: Tumor-adjacent and tumor-blood pairs displayed less overlap than did pairs of tumor regions. Blood's top-250-clone fraction was significantly lower than that of tumors (p = 0.039).

TCR beta cDNA was made from 450 to 550 ng total RNA with a constant-region primer. Generation of the TCR beta libraries relied on three nested multiplex PCR rounds using slightly modified ARM-PCR. In the first two PCR rounds, TRBV1-TRBV30 forward primers were paired with a C-beta reverse primer, and each round lasted approximately 10 cycles. TCRdb recomputed calls from the multiplex PCR reads with MiXCR, one row per CDR3 protein. The table lists fewer than 80,000 distinct CDR3 sequences, approximately 62% of them singletons. DNA and RNA were both co-extracted from about 19-30 mg of bulk tissue that had not been sorted. The CDR3 is 16 residues long. CDR1 is MNHNS, CDR2 SASEGT, per germline. Of note for this clonotype: What it binds is unknown. At one of its ends the junction is not consistent with the germline gene, which may arise from a read error.

What was sequenced was tumor-adjacent normal liver tissue. The source is a man aged 40-49 years with primary liver carcinoma and hepatitis B virus infection. The chain employs TRBV6-1 and TRBJ2-7; TRBD2 matches 15 bases. CDR3 sequence (DNA): TGTACCAGTAGTCCCCCGGGACTAGCGGGAGGCGACGAGCAGTACTTC. This encodes CTSSPPGLAGGDEQYF.